This T cell receptor beta chain originates from a study of cytomegalovirus exposure and HLA in healthy donors. 13 Jbeta primers and 60 Vbeta primers were used for the PCR. Clones were read by immunoSEQ multiplex PCR, and TCRdb kept only the in-frame ones, dropping some. Here the sample spans under 200,000 clones, 80% to 90% being singletons. The V and J ends lost 2 bases and 7 bases respectively, with 11 bases between them. Germline loops: CDR1 PRHDT, CDR2 FYEKMQ (reference sequence). The CDR3 length is 14 residues. The chain has TRBV13 and TRBJ1-4, with D possibly matching TRBD1 (5 bases). Sequencing input: PBMCs. This TCR was recovered from a woman between 45 and 60 years old in good health and CMV-seronegative. CDR3 nucleotides: TGTGCCAGCAGCTTAAATCAGGGCGGTGAAAAACTGTTTTTT. Translated, it gives CASSLNQGGEKLFF.